Below, 13 T cell receptor beta chains from the same sample are listed, as sequenced in a study of T cell responses to AZD1222 COVID-19 vaccine. TCRdb's table, derived via immunoSEQ multiplex PCR, lists solely in-frame clones and lacks some. The table lists some 140,000 clones, roughly 93% of them singletons. The sequencing here drew on peripheral blood, taken 28 days after the second AZD1222 dose. The receptors come from an adult who received the AZD1222 COVID-19 vaccine.

The V gene is TRBV6-4, the J gene TRBJ1-1; D might be TRBD1 (6 bases). Deletions cut 6 bases from V and 0 bases from J, with 11 bases between. In germline, CDR1 is MRHNA, CDR2 SNTAGT. This CDR3 region has 14 residues. The DNA for the CDR3 is TGTGCCAGCAGCGCGGACAGCGTGAACACTGAAGCTTTCTTT. Encoded protein: CASSADSVNTEAFF.

The chain uses TRBV25-1 and TRBJ2-7; D perhaps matches TRBD1 (5 bases). The CDR3 totals 13 residues. V was shortened by 6 bases and J by 3 bases, with 12 bases between the two germline ends. Germline CDR1 reads MGHDK; CDR2 reads SYGVNS. The CDR3 sequence is CASRKPDSYEQYF. CDR3 coding DNA: TGTGCCAGCAGAAAACCCGACAGCTACGAGCAGTACTTC.

The chain recombines TRBV29-1 with TRBJ1-1, with D possibly matching TRBD1 (6 bases). This CDR3 has 14 residues. Germline V gene sequence: CDR1 SQVTM, CDR2 ANQGSEA. The ends were cut back, 7 bases at V and 1 base at J, with 16 bases in the middle. The CDR3 bases are TGCAGCGCCAATCCGGGACACTCGAACACTGAAGCTTTCTTT. It encodes CSANPGHSNTEAFF.

The chain joins TRBV27 to TRBJ2-2; no clear D gene. Trimming cost V 5 bases and J 3 bases, with 13 bases left between them. CDR3 length equals 15 residues. Looked up from germline, CDR1 is MNHEY and CDR2 is SMNVEV (reference sequence). CDR3 DNA sequence: TGTGCCAGCAGTACCCGACATGGATACACCGGGGAGCTGTTTTTT. It translates to CASSTRHGYTGELFF.

This rearrangement joins TRBV19 to TRBJ2-5; tentatively, D is TRBD2 (6 bases). This CDR3 is built from 15 residues. CDR1 is LNHDA, CDR2 SQIVND, per germline (reference sequence). Deletions cut 8 bases from V and 0 bases from J, with 16 bases between. This CDR3 reads CASGVGDWYQETQYF. CDR3 DNA: TGTGCCAGTGGAGTCGGGGACTGGTACCAAGAGACCCAGTACTTC.

The V call is TRBV4-2, the J call TRBJ1-2, with D possibly being TRBD1 (5 bases). Germline lookup yields CDR1 LGHNA and CDR2 YNFKEQ. CDR3 length: 14 residues. V lost 1 base, J lost 6 bases, and 12 bases lay in between. In DNA form, the CDR3 reads TGTGCCAGCAGCCAAGGCCGTGACAGCAATGGCTACACCTTC. Translation gives CASSQGRDSNGYTF.

V and J are TRBV6-5 and TRBJ2-7; D gene uncertain. V dropped 2 bases and J dropped 7 bases, with 9 bases sitting between them. Germline CDR1 MNHEY, CDR2 SVGAGI. The CDR3 covers 12 residues. In nucleotides, the CDR3 is TGTGCCAGCAGTTACACGATTGAGGAGCAGTACTTC. This gives the protein CASSYTIEEQYF.

The chain couples TRBV18 to TRBJ1-2; weak D call: TRBD1 (5 bases). V lost 4 bases, J lost 3 bases, and 15 bases lay in between. The CDR3 runs 15 residues. Germline CDR1 is KGHSH and CDR2 is LQKENI. CDR3 region: CASSLRGIGDYGYTF. The CDR3 DNA reads as TGTGCCAGCTCACTACGGGGGATTGGGGACTATGGCTACACCTTC. Combining the CDR3 with reference TRBV18 and TRBJ1-2 gives the whole variable domain NAGVMQNPRHLVRRRGQEARLRCSPMKGHSHVYWYRQLPEEGLKFMVYLQKENIIDESGMPKERFSAEFPKEGPSILRIQQVVRGDSAAYFCASSLRGIGDYGYTFGSGTRLTVV.

The chain has TRBV6-5 and TRBJ2-7; D is uncertain. This CDR3 contains 14 residues. V was shortened by 3 bases and J by 0 bases, with 9 bases between the two germline ends. Germline V gene lookup returns CDR1 MNHEY and CDR2 SVGAGI. CDR3 coding DNA: TGTGCCAGCAGTTATGGGCAGGACTCCTACGAGCAGTACTTC. It is translated as CASSYGQDSYEQYF.

The CDR3 nucleotides read TGTGCCAGCAGCGTAACGGGGCTTGATCAGCCCCAGCATTTT. Residues: CASSVTGLDQPQHF. The chain recombines TRBV9 with TRBJ1-5; possible D gene TRBD1, 5 bases. Per the germline V gene, CDR1 is SGDLS and CDR2 is YYNGEE. V shed 1 base and J shed 5 bases, with 10 bases lying between them. The CDR3 consists of 14 residues.

The rearrangement joins TRBV29-1 to TRBJ2-3; 8 nucleotides agree with TRBD1. CDR1 and CDR2 from the germline V gene are SQVTM and ANQGSEA. V gave up 5 bases and J gave up 3 bases; unmatched junction bases: 10. The CDR3 is 15 residues long. CDR3 protein: CSVRQTGDWTDTQYF. The CDR3 nucleotides read TGCAGCGTTAGGCAGACAGGGGATTGGACAGATACGCAGTATTTT.

V gene TRBV2 combines with J gene TRBJ1-2; 7 positions match TRBD1. V shed 4 bases, J shed 2 bases, and the junction held 13 bases outside the gene matches. CDR3 length: 17 residues. Germline V gene lookup returns CDR1 SNHLY and CDR2 FYNNEI. The CDR3 sequence is CASSAGTEPYLNYGYTF. DNA for the CDR3: TGTGCCAGCAGTGCCGGGACAGAGCCGTACTTGAACTATGGCTACACCTTC. The complete variable domain, with remaining parts taken from reference TRBV2 and TRBJ1-2, reads EPEVTQTPSHQVTQMGQEVILRCVPISNHLYFYWYRQILGQKVEFLVSFYNNEISEKSEIFDDQFSVERPDGSNFTLKIRSTKLEDSAMYFCASSAGTEPYLNYGYTFGSGTRLTVV.

V is TRBV18 and J is TRBJ1-6, with D possibly matching TRBD1 (5 bases). The CDR3 is made up of 15 amino acids. The V end was cut by 3 bases, the J end by 5 bases, with 11 bases between. Germline-derived CDR1 and CDR2 are KGHSH and LQKENI. This CDR3 reads CASSPGPGNNSPLHF. The CDR3 nucleotides read TGTGCCAGCTCACCGGGTCCAGGGAATAATTCACCCCTCCACTTT.